The clone carrying this TCR beta chain has only a few counts. The data were obtained in a study of CD8 T cells in ankylosing spondylitis. TCRdb itself ran the 5' RACE reads through MiXCR, one entry per CDR3 protein. The sample lists just under 350,000 distinct CDR3 sequences, roughly 15% occurring once. This clonotype was sampled from a male donor with ankylosing spondylitis or in good health (not recorded which). Sequencing was done on a sample of blood, either unsorted or a sorted T cell fraction (not recorded which).

This CDR3 reads CASSLAWTGSYEQYF. CDR3 bases: TGTGCCAGCAGCTTAGCGTGGACGGGCTCCTACGAGCAGTACTTC. V gene TRBV7-9 combines with J gene TRBJ2-7; D ambiguous. CDR3 length: 15 residues. Germline CDR1 SEHNR, CDR2 FQNEAQ (reference sequence). The germline V and J ends were trimmed by 0 bases and 0 bases, with 9 bases remaining between them.